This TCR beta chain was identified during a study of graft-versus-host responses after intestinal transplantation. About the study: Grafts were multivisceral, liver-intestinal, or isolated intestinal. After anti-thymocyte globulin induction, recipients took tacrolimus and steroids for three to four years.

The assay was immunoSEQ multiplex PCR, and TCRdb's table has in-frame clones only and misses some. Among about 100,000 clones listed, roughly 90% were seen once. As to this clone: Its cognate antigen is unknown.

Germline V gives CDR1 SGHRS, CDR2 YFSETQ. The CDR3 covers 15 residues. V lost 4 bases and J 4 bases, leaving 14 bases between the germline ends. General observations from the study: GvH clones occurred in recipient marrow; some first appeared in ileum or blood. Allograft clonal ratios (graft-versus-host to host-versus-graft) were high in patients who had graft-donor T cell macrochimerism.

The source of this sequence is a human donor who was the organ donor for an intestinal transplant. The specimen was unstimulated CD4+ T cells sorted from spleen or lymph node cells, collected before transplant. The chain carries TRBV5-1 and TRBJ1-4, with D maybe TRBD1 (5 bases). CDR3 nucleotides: TGCGCCAGCAGCCCGGCAGGGAGGAGTAATGAAAAACTGTTTTTT. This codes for CASSPAGRSNEKLFF.